The 9 T cell receptor beta chains below come from one sample, sequenced in a study of monozygotic twins with inflammatory bowel disease. TCRdb reprocessed the 5' RACE reads and stores each CDR3 protein as one record, lacking DNA. The listing contains 350,000 to 400,000 distinct CDR3 sequences. Sequenced: blood. The receptors were gathered from a human donor with ulcerative colitis or Crohn's disease, or a healthy co-twin of an affected twin (not recorded which).

This chain's CDR3 is CASSYDTSNTGELFF. V and J are TRBV6-5 and TRBJ2-2. Germline CDR1 MNHEY, CDR2 SVGAGI. The CDR3 is made up of 15 amino acids.

The genes are TRBV6-5 and TRBJ1-2; TCRdb's D gene call, TRBD1, goes unchecked for lack of DNA. This CDR3 comprises 14 residues. CDR1 is MNHEY, CDR2 SVGAGI, per germline. The CDR3 here is CASSYLGAGYGYTF.

CDR3 sequence: CASSFGQAQETQYF. The chain uses TRBV5-6 and TRBJ2-5; the D call from TCRdb, TRBD1, cannot be confirmed without DNA. The V gene's germline CDR1 is SGHDT and CDR2 YYEEEE. This CDR3 has 14 amino acids.

This chain's CDR3 is CAWSVMVRPPGHPKKGTGELFF. This chain connects TRBV30 to TRBJ2-2; TCRdb picks TRBD1, but there is no DNA to check that call. The CDR3 is 22 amino acids. The V gene's germline CDR1 is GTSNPN and CDR2 SVGIG (reference sequence).

The chain joins TRBV11-2 to TRBJ2-3; TCRdb calls TRBD1, which cannot be checked without DNA. Germline CDR1 is SGHAT and CDR2 is FQNNGV. CDR3 length: 16 amino acids. The CDR3: CASSSTGGGTTDTQYF.

The chain couples TRBV29-1 to TRBJ2-7; no DNA is available, so the TRBD1 call from TCRdb remains unchecked. The CDR3 has 14 amino acids. The V gene's germline CDR1 is SQVTM and CDR2 ANQGSEA. CDR3 sequence reads: CSVQTGVGAYEQYF.

V gene TRBV3-1 combines with J gene TRBJ1-4. Germline V gene data show CDR1 as LGHDT and CDR2 as YNNKEL (reference sequence). This CDR3 is built from 16 residues. The CDR3 sequence is CASSQGLEATNEKLFF.

The rearrangement uses TRBV21-1 and TRBJ2-5; the TRBD1 assignment by TCRdb is unverifiable without DNA. TRBV21-1 is a recognized pseudogene. The CDR3 is 16 residues long. The CDR3 here is CASSKVQGPNQETQYF.

J is TRBJ1-1 and V is TRBV19; TCRdb's D call, TRBD1, is unchecked because there is no DNA. This CDR3 region has 15 residues. Germline CDR1 is LNHDA and CDR2 is SQIVND (reference sequence). CDR3 loop: CASSKQGSGNTEAFF.